This T cell receptor beta chain emerged from a study of regulatory T cells in long-lasting Graves disease (dated by TCRdb to the early 2020s). Notes on the research overall: In the newly diagnosed Graves' disease group, patients had been taking antithyroid drugs for less than 3 months. This study used TCR sequencing and RNA sequencing of peripheral blood to compare persistent Graves' disease patients against newly diagnosed Graves' disease patients. The study was registered as a clinical trial and conducted in China. A total of roughly 35 samples were covered by TCR sequencing, comprising roughly 13 persistent and roughly 20 newly diagnosed Graves' disease patients.

The germline V gene supplies CDR1 WSHSY and CDR2 SAAADI. The trim is 4 bases for V and 4 bases for J, with a gap of 10 bases between the germline ends. The CDR3 contains 13 residues, cysteine and phenylalanine counted. The retained sequence is limited to the CDR3, 39 bases, with the frame set at the first base. Findings and caveats that apply to the study as a whole: The study examined only peripheral blood because the primary lesion, thyroid tissue, could not be accessed. The small sample size was acknowledged by the authors as a limitation that may reduce accuracy. Persistent Graves' disease patients showed lower TCR Shannon entropy and fewer highly expanded clones than newly diagnosed patients, suggesting clonal expansion. Patients with persistent disease shared more public clonotypes (about 3,000) than newly diagnosed patients did (approximately 970). Sequencing and analysis were limited to the TCR beta chain. Persistent disease showed preferential use of TRBV28, TRBJ1-2 and TRBJ2-5, whereas newly diagnosed disease favored TRBV20-1 and TRBJ2-1.

The protocol used for the library was multiplex PCR. Reads for this sample came from an Illumina HiSeq 4000. To build TCR beta libraries, CDR3 regions were amplified by Arm-PCR using iRepertoire HTBI primers. Gel purification was performed on PCR products prior to sequencing. Turning to the authors' computational methods: Gene usage analysis of CDR3 amino acid clonotypes relied on the 60 to 65 TRBV and around 14 TRBJ segments identified across samples. Filtered high-quality paired reads were merged into contigs using COPE and FqMerger. BLAST was used to align contigs to IMGT TRBV, TRBD and TRBJ reference genes, and CDR3 was defined according to IMGT. Clonotypes above 0.1% frequency were classified as highly expanded clones. Shannon entropy was used to measure repertoire diversity, and the Gini coefficient was used to measure V-J evenness. A clonotype found in more than one individual was treated as public. Using fastp at Q25 and MiXCR, TCRdb reprocessed the public reads and kept productive beta chains. Identical CDR3 protein sequences are pooled into one entry, listed with their most common genes and DNA. The V and J calls were determined by TCRdb, not by the authors. The sample table lists approximately 540,000 distinct CDR3 sequences, around 12% of them with a count of one. The leading ten clones occupy more than 8% of the sample.

Sample time point, as interpreted from the label and publication: newly diagnosed GD, antithyroid drugs for less than 3 months. RNA was extracted from PBMCs in TRIzol for both TCR sequencing and RNA sequencing. The diagnosis of Graves' disease was made according to American Thyroid Association guidelines. Recruitment of patients was carried out at an endocrinology department in Xi'an, China. Each patient gave 7 to 9.5 milliliters of peripheral blood, collected in an EDTA anticoagulant tube. Ficoll Paque Plus density gradient separation was used to isolate PBMCs, and no further T cell sorting was done. An Agilent 2100 Bioanalyzer and agarose gel were used to check RNA quality, while a NanoDrop 2000 measured RNA concentration. Of note for this clonotype: Its recognized antigen is unknown. Base-call qualities are not available, and no considerably larger clone is one nucleotide away.

The sample also formed part of further work on T cells in Graves' hyperthyroidism and ophthalmopathy. As described in the second report: Stable Graves' hyperthyroidism was defined as no progression to ophthalmopathy during 18 months of follow-up. Hyperthyroidism patients were aged 18 to 65 years and newly diagnosed, with disease duration of less than 2 months. Any patient with an uncontrolled infection, another autoimmune disease, pregnancy or lactation was excluded. Diagnoses were based on clinical symptoms, serum thyroxine and TRAb, thyroid ultrasound and orbital computed tomography. The TCR CDR3 was subjected to a first round of RT-PCR using the HTBI primer set and the Qiagen OneStep RT-PCR kit. Most expanded thyroid clonotypes (frequency above 0.001) were also detected in blood, a finding suggesting that blood repertoires may reflect thyroid immune responses. Ophthalmopathy was separated from stable hyperthyroidism by a 13 V-J signature model, with just over 85% sensitivity and 81% to 82% specificity obtained in cross-validation and 80%/75% obtained in testing. During validation, the model predicted progression to ophthalmopathy a median of approximately 7 months ahead of onset, with around 70% sensitivity and more than 72% specificity. To identify distinguishing TCR V-J signatures, a discovery cohort of about 95 patients was used, comprising 43 with Graves' ophthalmopathy and 57 with stable Graves' hyperthyroidism. An independent validation cohort of under 20 hyperthyroidism patients and 17 patients who later progressed to ophthalmopathy tested prospective prediction of ophthalmopathy. The 95 to 100 discovery patients were randomly divided into training and test sets at a 7:3 ratio. Thyroid tissue and blood T-cell repertoires from about six Graves' hyperthyroidism patients were also compared in the study. After sampling, hyperthyroidism patients received methimazole starting at 30 mg daily, and ophthalmopathy patients received high-dose intravenous methylprednisolone. The libraries were constructed in a second round of multiplex PCR and then size-selected and purified. Libraries were sequenced paired-end with 100 bp reads on an Illumina HiSeq2000. SOAPnuke was used to process the raw data, with reads discarded if the reads contained adapters or uncalled bases, had a mean Phred below 15, or lacked an exact constant-primer or identifier match. High-quality paired reads were merged with COPE v1.2.5, and unique nucleotide sequences were defined as clonotypes. MiTCR v1.1 was used to align the clonotypes against IMGT TRBV, TRBD and TRBJ reference segments. Analysis was restricted to V-J combinations with a frequency above 0.0001, which covered 98% to 99.2% of repertoires. A TCS score was defined as the ratio of F50 (clonal expansion) to E x V (chaos), with BLOSUM62-based TCRdist applied between CDR3 peptides within each V-J. Welch's t-statistics and random forest reduced around 520 V-J features to 13, which were used in a naive Bayes classifier (R e1071). Sample size was not statistically predetermined, and investigators were not blinded to group allocation. The paper describes TCR Vbeta CDR3 sequencing of 135 peripheral blood samples, made up of roughly 40 ophthalmopathy patients, roughly 80 hyperthyroidism patients and 17 progressor patients.

The sequenced sample was peripheral blood mononuclear cells (PBMCs), obtained at new diagnosis, from a patient treated with antithyroid drugs. The chain joins TRBV10-2 to TRBJ1-2, with no reliable assignment of the D segment. This clonotype originated in a woman aged 25 to 39 with Graves disease. Donor details come from another sample of the same person, matched by shared clones. DNA sequence: TGCGCCAGCAGTGTAGTAACTAGCTATGGCTACACCTTC. Its coded protein is CASSVVTSYGYTF.